This TCR beta chain was sequenced during a study of T cells in Graves' hyperthyroidism and ophthalmopathy. This clonotype was seen ten or more times. The investigators amplified TCR beta CDR3 regions from RNA transcripts. HTBI primers were employed in a first-round RT-PCR of the TCR CDR3. Via MiXCR, TCRdb re-called the multiplex PCR reads, giving one row per CDR3 protein. The repertoire holds approximately 210,000 distinct CDR3 sequences, with 17% as singletons. V trimming: 2 bases; J trimming: 3 bases; junction bases outside the gene matches: 6. The germline CDR1 and CDR2 sequences are MNHEY and SVGEGT. The length of the CDR3 is 16 residues. Reasons for excluding patients were uncontrolled infection, other autoimmune disease, pregnancy or lactation. For the diagnoses, clinical symptoms, serum thyroxine and TRAb, thyroid ultrasound and orbital computed tomography were used.

The chain has TRBV6-2 or TRBV6-3 and TRBJ2-1; the match to TRBD1 covers 8 bases. The sequenced material came from blood. The sequence was obtained from a man aged 50 to 59 with Graves' hyperthyroidism. This CDR3 reads CASSYPSTGVYNEQFF. The CDR3 DNA sequence: TGTGCCAGCAGTTACCCATCGACAGGGGTCTACAATGAGCAGTTCTTC.